This T cell receptor beta chain was captured by sequencing in a study of graft-versus-host responses after intestinal transplantation. The CDR3 runs 15 residues. Germline V CDR1 and CDR2: LGHNA, YNFKEQ. The J segment lost 2 bases and the V segment lost 1 base, leaving 3 bases of the junction unmatched. Whole-study findings and limits: Researchers found GvH clones in recipient marrow, and some showed up first in ileum or blood. The study associated peak circulating GvH clone levels with early post-transplant HvG declines.

Some clones are missing from TCRdb's copy, which holds only in-frame ones; the method was immunoSEQ multiplex PCR. The table lists some 15,000 clones, 88% of them singletons, with 5.5% to 7% in the top ten. In the case of this clone: Antigen unknown.

The material sequenced was PBMCs, taken roughly 110 days after intestinal transplant. This chain joins TRBV4-2 and TRBJ2-7; 9 positions match TRBD2. The source is a human patient who received an intestinal transplant, so some T cells may come from the graft donor. The CDR3 coding sequence is TGTGCCAGCAGCCAAGTCCTAGCGGGAACCTACGAGCAGTACTTC. It translates to CASSQVLAGTYEQYF.